The 25 T cell receptor beta chains below were found in one sample sequenced in a study of blood T cell repertoires in COVID-19. Using immunoSEQ multiplex PCR, the repertoire was profiled, and TCRdb retains in-frame clones only, with some absent. The table lists fewer than 120,000 clones, around 89% of them singletons, with 3% to 3.5% in the top ten. Sequencing input: peripheral blood. Receptor source: a woman aged 45-60 years with acute or convalescent COVID-19.

The chain carries TRBV19 and TRBJ1-1, with a possible D match to TRBD1 (6 bases). Trimming shortened V by 0 bases and J by 1 base, and 15 bases separated the two germline ends. CDR1 is LNHDA and CDR2 is SQIVND in the germline V gene (reference sequence). The CDR3 extends over 17 amino acids. CDR3 residues: CASSIDDHRAGNTEAFF. For the CDR3, the DNA is TGTGCCAGTAGTATAGATGACCACAGGGCCGGGAACACTGAAGCTTTCTTT. Based on the CDR3 plus reference TRBV19 and TRBJ1-1, the full variable domain is DGGITQSPKYLFRKEGQNVTLSCEQNLNHDAMYWYRQDPGQGLRLIYYSQIVNDFQKGDIAEGYSVSREKKESFPLTVTSAQKNPTAFYLCASSIDDHRAGNTEAFFGQGTRLTVV.

V gene TRBV3-1 (or the pseudogene TRBV3-2) combines with J gene TRBJ1-3, with D possibly TRBD1 on 6 matching bases. V dropped 4 bases and J dropped 3 bases, with 10 bases sitting between them. Germline loops: CDR1 LGHDT, CDR2 YNNKEL (reference sequence). The CDR3 totals 14 residues. For the CDR3, the DNA is TGTGCCAGCAGCCGCGGACAGCTTGGAAACACCATATATTTT. Translated, it gives CASSRGQLGNTIYF.

The V gene is TRBV19, the J gene TRBJ2-3, with 8 bases matching TRBD1. Trimming cost V 10 bases and J 2 bases; bases outside gene matches: 8. The CDR3 has 14 residues. CDR1 and CDR2 from the germline V gene are LNHDA and SQIVND (reference sequence). CDR3 amino acids: CAITRGQVTDTQYF. The CDR3 DNA sequence: TGTGCCATTACCAGGGGGCAGGTCACAGATACGCAGTATTTT.

The chain uses TRBV28 and TRBJ1-3; 7 bases agree with TRBD1. Looked up from germline, CDR1 is MDHEN and CDR2 is SYDVKM. With V trimmed by 5 bases and J by 0 bases, 7 bases remained unmatched. The CDR3 contains 16 residues. DNA of the CDR3: TGTGCCAGCAGTCCGACAGGGCCCCTCTCTGGAAACACCATATATTTT. Encoded protein: CASSPTGPLSGNTIYF.

The chain joins TRBV18 to TRBJ1-1; D may be TRBD1 (5 bases). The CDR3 loop spans 14 amino acids. V dropped 5 bases and J dropped 3 bases, with 13 bases sitting between them. Germline CDR1 KGHSH, CDR2 LQKENI. The CDR3 region has the DNA TGTGCCAGCTCAGGTTTTGGAGGGGACACTGAAGCTTTCTTT. Its translation is CASSGFGGDTEAFF. Looking up the rest from reference TRBV18 and TRBJ1-1 gives the full variable domain: NAGVMQNPRHLVRRRGQEARLRCSPMKGHSHVYWYRQLPEEGLKFMVYLQKENIIDESGMPKERFSAEFPKEGPSILRIQQVVRGDSAAYFCASSGFGGDTEAFFGQGTRLTVV.

This sequence joins TRBV18 and TRBJ1-1; TRBD1 might be the D (6 bases). In germline, CDR1 is KGHSH, CDR2 LQKENI. The V end was cut by 3 bases, the J end by 6 bases, with 11 bases between. The CDR3 runs to 13 residues. CDR3 in DNA: TGTGCCAGCTCACCCAGGACAGTCTCTGAAGCTTTCTTT. Translated, it gives CASSPRTVSEAFF.

This clone was picked up one time. CDR3 residues: CASSVPGLAEQYF. Written as DNA, the CDR3 is TGTGCCAGCAGCGTACCGGGACTAGCGGAGCAGTACTTC. This sequence joins TRBV11-2 and TRBJ2-7, with TRBD2 matching 10 bases. Trimming at V came to 5 bases and at J to 7 bases, leaving 5 bases not matched to a gene. CDR3 length: 13 amino acids. Germline V gene lookup returns CDR1 SGHAT and CDR2 FQNNGV.

Details on this clone: Germline and junction disagree at one end, which may indicate a read error. V usage is TRBV19 and J usage is TRBJ2-1; TRBD2 aligns across 13 bases. CDR3 length: 13 residues. Germline CDR1 reads LNHDA; CDR2 reads SQIVND (reference sequence). The CDR3 coding sequence is TGCGCCGTCAGGACTAGCGGGAGAGATGAGCAGTTCTTC. The encoded protein is CAVRTSGRDEQFF.

The V gene is TRBV6-5, the J gene TRBJ2-7; D is unresolved. The CDR3 covers 14 residues. Germline V gives CDR1 MNHEY, CDR2 SVGAGI. The V gene lost 7 bases and the J gene lost 0 bases, with 13 bases spanning the gap. The CDR3 sequence: CASTLEPFSYEQYF. CDR3 nucleotide sequence: TGTGCCAGCACTTTAGAACCTTTCTCCTACGAGCAGTACTTC.

The rearrangement uses TRBV29-1 and TRBJ1-1; the D gene is possibly TRBD1 (5 bases). The length of the CDR3 is 13 residues. Trimming shortened V by 8 bases and J by 7 bases, and 20 bases separated the two germline ends. The germline CDR1 and CDR2 sequences are SQVTM and ANQGSEA. The CDR3 protein is CSSRPGPGGEAFF. CDR3 DNA: TGCAGCTCTCGACCAGGGCCGGGGGGTGAAGCTTTCTTT.

The V gene is TRBV2, the J gene TRBJ1-5, with 9 bases lining up with TRBD1. The J segment lost 6 bases and the V segment lost 6 bases, leaving 12 bases of the junction unmatched. The CDR3 loop spans 16 amino acids. CDR1 and CDR2 from the germline V gene are SNHLY and FYNNEI. This CDR3 reads CASSSLQGQGGQPQHF. CDR3 DNA sequence: TGTGCCAGCAGCAGTCTTCAGGGACAGGGTGGTCAGCCCCAGCATTTT.

The chain joins TRBV24-1 to TRBJ2-7; 9 bases align to TRBD1. This CDR3 region has 16 residues. Germline CDR1 reads KGHDR; CDR2 reads SFDVKD. The trim removed 2 bases at V and 5 bases at J, leaving 9 bases unmatched. CDR3 nucleotides: TGTGCCACCAGTGATTCCTCCGGGACAGGGAGGCACGAGCAGTACTTC. This codes for CATSDSSGTGRHEQYF.

Here the CDR3 reads CASSSLASQETQYF. CDR3 bases: TGTGCCAGCAGTTCCCTAGCGAGTCAAGAGACCCAGTACTTC. This chain connects TRBV28 to TRBJ2-5, with D perhaps matching TRBD2 (6 bases). The V gene's germline CDR1 is MDHEN and CDR2 SYDVKM. The CDR3 is 14 amino acids. The V end lost 4 bases, the J end lost 2 bases, and 11 bases lay between the germline ends. Full variable domain (rest looked up from reference TRBV28 and TRBJ2-5): DVKVTQSSRYLVKRTGEKVFLECVQDMDHENMFWYRQDPGLGLRLIYFSYDVKMKEKGDIPEGYSVSREKKERFSLILESASTNQTSMYLCASSSLASQETQYFGPGTRLLVL.

This rearrangement joins TRBV3-1 (or the pseudogene TRBV3-2) to TRBJ2-3, with D uncertain. CDR1 and CDR2 from the germline V gene are LGHDT and YNNKEL (reference sequence). The CDR3 has 15 residues. Trimming removed 0 bases from V and 4 bases from J, with 11 bases in between. CDR3 DNA: TGTGCCAGCAGCCAAGAGGCCCTGTCCGCAGATACGCAGTATTTT. Translated: CASSQEALSADTQYF.

This sequence joins TRBV7-2 and TRBJ2-7; TRBD1 matches at 10 bases. V dropped 1 base and J dropped 4; count of bases not matched to a gene: 7. Germline V gene sequence: CDR1 SGHTA, CDR2 FQGNSA. CDR3 length: 16 residues. The CDR3 coding sequence is TGTGCCAGCAGCTTAGGGACAGGGGGGAAGCGGTACGAGCAGTACTTC. Amino acids: CASSLGTGGKRYEQYF. Full variable domain (missing parts from reference TRBV7-2 and TRBJ2-7): GAGVSQSPSNKVTEKGKDVELRCDPISGHTALYWYRQSLGQGLEFLIYFQGNSAPDKSGLPSDRFSAERTGGSVSTLTIQRTQQEDSAVYLCASSLGTGGKRYEQYFGPGTRLTVT.

The chain is built from TRBV4-1 and TRBJ2-3; 16 bases agree with TRBD2. V trimming: 5 bases; J trimming: 4 bases; junction bases outside the gene matches: 9. Germline lookup yields CDR1 MGHRA and CDR2 YSYEKL. The CDR3 totals 18 residues. Here the CDR3 reads CASSKTSGLAGGADTQYF. In nucleotides, the CDR3 is TGCGCCAGCAGCAAAACATCGGGACTAGCGGGAGGGGCAGATACGCAGTATTTT.

The rearrangement joins TRBV3-1 (or the pseudogene TRBV3-2) to TRBJ1-1, with a weak D call TRBD1 (5 bases). The length of the CDR3 is 12 residues. Germline V lookup: CDR1 LGHDT, CDR2 YNNKEL (reference sequence). Between the trimmed V and J ends, which lost 4 bases and 5 bases, there was a span of 8 bases. The CDR3 sequence is CASSPGGTEAFF. DNA for the CDR3: TGTGCCAGCAGCCCTGGGGGGACTGAAGCTTTCTTT.

The chain links TRBV18 to TRBJ1-2; tentatively, D is TRBD1 (6 bases). CDR1 and CDR2 (germline): KGHSH, LQKENI. V shed 8 bases and J shed 10 bases, with 26 bases lying between them. CDR3 size: 15 residues. The CDR3 loop is CASTTTSGTGTSYTF. Here the CDR3 DNA reads TGTGCCAGCACAACAACTTCCGGAACAGGGACCTCCTACACCTTC.

The J gene is TRBJ1-2, the V gene TRBV7-9; 7 positions match TRBD1. This CDR3 region has 14 residues. The germline V gene encodes CDR1 SEHNR and CDR2 FQNEAQ (reference sequence). Unmatched junction bases numbered 11, after V lost 5 bases and J lost 8 bases. The CDR3 DNA sequence: TGTGCCAGCAGCGCCGAAGGGGGCCCGCGGGGCTACACCTTC. It is translated as CASSAEGGPRGYTF.

This chain uses TRBV5-1 with TRBJ1-4; possible D gene TRBD1, 6 bases. The CDR3 has 15 residues. V shed 1 base and J shed 12 bases, with 19 bases lying between them. Germline V lookup: CDR1 SGHRS, CDR2 YFSETQ. CDR3 DNA: TGCGCCAGCAGCTTGTGGGGGGGGGCCGAGAGGGAACTGTTTTTT. This codes for CASSLWGGAERELFF.

The genes are TRBV5-8 and TRBJ2-3; 11 bases are shared with TRBD2. The trim removed 3 bases at V and 4 bases at J, leaving 13 bases unmatched. This CDR3 contains 18 residues. The germline V gene encodes CDR1 SGHTS and CDR2 YDEGEE. The CDR3 coding sequence is TGTGCCAGCAGCTATGGGGGACTAGCGGTTATCGGGGCAGATACGCAGTATTTT. Translation gives CASSYGGLAVIGADTQYF.

This chain links TRBV28 with TRBJ1-2, with D perhaps TRBD1 (6 bases). The V and J ends lost 5 bases and 5 bases respectively, with 9 bases between them. The CDR3 covers 12 residues. The germline gives CDR1 MDHEN, CDR2 SYDVKM. CDR3: CASSQGTYGYTF. The CDR3 coding sequence is TGTGCCAGCAGTCAGGGGACATATGGCTACACCTTC.

The rearrangement uses TRBV6-1 and TRBJ1-3; D is uncertain. CDR1 and CDR2 (germline): MNHNS, SASEGT. The CDR3 is made up of 14 amino acids. The V end was cut by 0 bases, the J end by 0 bases, with 3 bases between. The CDR3 reads CASSEALSGNTIYF. The CDR3 DNA sequence: TGTGCCAGCAGTGAAGCTCTCTCTGGAAACACCATATATTTT.

The chain links TRBV11-1 to TRBJ2-1; D is unresolved. V gave up 5 bases and J gave up 8 bases, with 13 bases separating them. Germline V gene lookup returns CDR1 SGHAT and CDR2 FQDESV (reference sequence). The CDR3 consists of 13 residues. The CDR3 protein is CASSHFGSHEQFF. The CDR3 DNA reads as TGTGCCAGCAGCCACTTCGGGTCCCATGAGCAGTTCTTC.

The chain carries TRBV7-9 and TRBJ2-5; 10 positions match TRBD2. The V segment lost 5 bases and the J segment 5 bases; nucleotides outside the gene matches: 8. The CDR3 spans 15 residues. Per germline, CDR1 SEHNR and CDR2 FQNEAQ (reference sequence). The CDR3 nucleotides read TGTGCCAGCAGCGTTAGCGGGAGGAATTGGGAGACCCAGTACTTC. It codes for CASSVSGRNWETQYF.